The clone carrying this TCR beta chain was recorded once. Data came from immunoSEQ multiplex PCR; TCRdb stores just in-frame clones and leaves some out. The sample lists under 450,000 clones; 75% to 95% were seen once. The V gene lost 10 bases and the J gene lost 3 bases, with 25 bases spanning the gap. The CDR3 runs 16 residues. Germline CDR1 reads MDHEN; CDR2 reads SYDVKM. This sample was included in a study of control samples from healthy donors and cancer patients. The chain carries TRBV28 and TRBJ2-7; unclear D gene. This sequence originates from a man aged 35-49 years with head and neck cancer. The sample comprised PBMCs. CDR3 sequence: CATSPGGNQWYYEQYF. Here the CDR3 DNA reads TGTGCCACCTCCCCCGGCGGAAATCAATGGTACTACGAGCAGTACTTC.